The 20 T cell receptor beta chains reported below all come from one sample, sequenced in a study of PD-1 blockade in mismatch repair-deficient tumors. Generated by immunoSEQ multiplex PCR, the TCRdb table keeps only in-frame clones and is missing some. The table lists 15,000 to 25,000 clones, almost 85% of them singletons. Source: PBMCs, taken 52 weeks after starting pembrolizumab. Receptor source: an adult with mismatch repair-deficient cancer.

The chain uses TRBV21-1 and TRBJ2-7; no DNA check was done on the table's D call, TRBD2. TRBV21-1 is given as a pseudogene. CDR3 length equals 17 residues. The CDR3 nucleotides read TGTGCCAGCGGCAATACTAGCGGGAGGCCCAGCTCCTACGAGCAGTACTTC. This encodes CASGNTSGRPSSYEQYF.

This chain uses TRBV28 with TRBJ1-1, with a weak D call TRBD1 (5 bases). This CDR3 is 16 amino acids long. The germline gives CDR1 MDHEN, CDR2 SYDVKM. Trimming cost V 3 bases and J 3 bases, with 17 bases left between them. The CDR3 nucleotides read TGTGCCAGCAGTTTGGGGGGGGGTAGGATCGACACTGAAGCTTTCTTT. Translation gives CASSLGGGRIDTEAFF.

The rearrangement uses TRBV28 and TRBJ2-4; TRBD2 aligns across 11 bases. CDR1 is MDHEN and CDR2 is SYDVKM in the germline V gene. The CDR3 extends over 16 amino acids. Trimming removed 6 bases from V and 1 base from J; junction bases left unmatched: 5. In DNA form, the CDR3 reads TGTGCCAGCAGCCTTAGCGGGAGGGCGGCCAAAAACATTCAGTACTTC. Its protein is CASSLSGRAAKNIQYF.

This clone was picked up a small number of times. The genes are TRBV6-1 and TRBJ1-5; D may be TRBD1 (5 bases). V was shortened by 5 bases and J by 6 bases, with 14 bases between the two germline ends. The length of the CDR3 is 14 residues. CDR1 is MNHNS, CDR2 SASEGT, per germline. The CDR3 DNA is TGTGCCAGCAGTTTAATCCAGGGTGGTCAGCCCCAGCATTTT. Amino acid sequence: CASSLIQGGQPQHF.

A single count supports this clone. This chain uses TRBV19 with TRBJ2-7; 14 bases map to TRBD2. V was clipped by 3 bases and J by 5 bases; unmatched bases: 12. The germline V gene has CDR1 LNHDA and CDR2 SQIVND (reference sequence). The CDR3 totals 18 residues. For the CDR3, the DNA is TGTGCCAGTAGTATCAGACTAGCGGGAGGGCGGATCGGGGACGAGCAGTACTTC. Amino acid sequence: CASSIRLAGGRIGDEQYF.

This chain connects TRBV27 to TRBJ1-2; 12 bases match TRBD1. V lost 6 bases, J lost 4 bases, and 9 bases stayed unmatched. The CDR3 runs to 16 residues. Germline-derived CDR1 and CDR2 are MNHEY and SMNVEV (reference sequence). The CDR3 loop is CASRRTGTGGVYGYTF. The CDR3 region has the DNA TGTGCCAGCAGACGTACCGGGACAGGGGGCGTCTATGGCTACACCTTC.

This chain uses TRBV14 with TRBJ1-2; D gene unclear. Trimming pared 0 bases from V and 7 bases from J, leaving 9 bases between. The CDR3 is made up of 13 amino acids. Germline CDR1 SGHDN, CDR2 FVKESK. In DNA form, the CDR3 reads TGTGCCAGCAGCCAAGATCTCTCGAGTGGCTACACCTTC. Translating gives CASSQDLSSGYTF.

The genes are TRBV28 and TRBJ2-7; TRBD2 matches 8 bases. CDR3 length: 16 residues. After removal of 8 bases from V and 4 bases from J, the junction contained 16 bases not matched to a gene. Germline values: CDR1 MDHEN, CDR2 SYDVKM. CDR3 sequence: CASGSSGGANSYEQYF. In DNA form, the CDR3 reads TGTGCCAGCGGCTCTTCGGGGGGGGCTAACAGTTACGAGCAGTACTTC. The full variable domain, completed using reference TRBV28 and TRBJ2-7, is DVKVTQSSRYLVKRTGEKVFLECVQDMDHENMFWYRQDPGLGLRLIYFSYDVKMKEKGDIPEGYSVSREKKERFSLILESASTNQTSMYLCASGSSGGANSYEQYFGPGTRLTVT.

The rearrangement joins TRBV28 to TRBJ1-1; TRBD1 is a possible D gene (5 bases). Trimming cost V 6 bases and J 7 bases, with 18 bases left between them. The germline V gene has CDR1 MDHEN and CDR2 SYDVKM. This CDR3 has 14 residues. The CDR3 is CASRPPGGGNEAFF. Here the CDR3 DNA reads TGTGCCAGCAGACCCCCGGGGGGAGGTAATGAAGCTTTCTTT.

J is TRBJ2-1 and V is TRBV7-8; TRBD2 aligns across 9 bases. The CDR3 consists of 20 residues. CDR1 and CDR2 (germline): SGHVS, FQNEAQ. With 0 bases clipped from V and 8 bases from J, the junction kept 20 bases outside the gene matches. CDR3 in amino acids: CASSLANRGSGGIILDEQFF. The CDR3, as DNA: TGTGCCAGCAGCTTAGCCAACAGGGGTAGCGGGGGTATTATTTTGGATGAGCAGTTCTTC.

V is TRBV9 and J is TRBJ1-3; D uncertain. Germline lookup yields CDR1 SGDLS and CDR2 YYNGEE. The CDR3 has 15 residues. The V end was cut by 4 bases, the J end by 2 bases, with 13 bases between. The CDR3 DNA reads TGTGCCAGCAGCCCCACCGACATTACTGGAAACACCATATATTTT. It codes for CASSPTDITGNTIYF.

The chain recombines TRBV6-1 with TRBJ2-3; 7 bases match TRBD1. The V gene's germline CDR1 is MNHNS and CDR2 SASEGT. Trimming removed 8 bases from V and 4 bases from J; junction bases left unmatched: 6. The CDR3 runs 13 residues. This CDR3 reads CASRQGRADTQYF. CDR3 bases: TGTGCCAGCCGACAGGGTAGAGCAGATACGCAGTATTTT.

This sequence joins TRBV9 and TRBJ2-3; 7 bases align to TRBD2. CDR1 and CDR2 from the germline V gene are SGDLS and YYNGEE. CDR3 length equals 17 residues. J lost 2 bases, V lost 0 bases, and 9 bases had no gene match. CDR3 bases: TGTGCCAGCAGCGTAGACGCTAGCGGAACAGACACAGATACGCAGTATTTT. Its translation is CASSVDASGTDTDTQYF.

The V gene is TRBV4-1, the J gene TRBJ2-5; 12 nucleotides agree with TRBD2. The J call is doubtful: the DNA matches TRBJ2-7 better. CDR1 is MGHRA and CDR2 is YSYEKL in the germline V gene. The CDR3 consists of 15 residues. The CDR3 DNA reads TGCGCCAGCAGCCAAGAACTAGCGGGAGGTTACGAGCAGTACTTC. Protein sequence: CASSQELAGGYEQYF.

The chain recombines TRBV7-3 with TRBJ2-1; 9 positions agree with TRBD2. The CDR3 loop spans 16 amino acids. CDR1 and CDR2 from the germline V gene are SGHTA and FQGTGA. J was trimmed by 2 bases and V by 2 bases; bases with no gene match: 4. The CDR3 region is CASSLPLAGTYNEQFF. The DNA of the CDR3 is TGTGCCAGCAGCTTACCGCTAGCGGGGACCTACAATGAGCAGTTCTTC.

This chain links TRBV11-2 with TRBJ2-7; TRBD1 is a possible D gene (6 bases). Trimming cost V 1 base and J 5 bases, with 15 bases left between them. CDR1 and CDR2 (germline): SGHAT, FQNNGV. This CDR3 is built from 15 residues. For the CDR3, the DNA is TGTGCCAGCAGCTTAGGAGGTACAGGGCGTAACGAGCAGTACTTC. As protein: CASSLGGTGRNEQYF. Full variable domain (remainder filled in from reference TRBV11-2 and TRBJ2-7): EAGVAQSPRYKIIEKRQSVAFWCNPISGHATLYWYQQILGQGPKLLIQFQNNGVVDDSQLPKDRFSAERLKGVDSTLKIQPAKLEDSAVYLCASSLGGTGRNEQYFGPGTRLTVT.

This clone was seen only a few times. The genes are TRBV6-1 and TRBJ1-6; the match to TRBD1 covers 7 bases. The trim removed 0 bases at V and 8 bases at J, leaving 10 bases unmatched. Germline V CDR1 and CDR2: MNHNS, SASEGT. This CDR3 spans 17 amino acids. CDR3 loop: CASSEALVAGGYSPLHF. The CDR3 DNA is TGTGCCAGCAGTGAAGCACTCGTCGCAGGGGGGTATTCACCCCTCCACTTT.

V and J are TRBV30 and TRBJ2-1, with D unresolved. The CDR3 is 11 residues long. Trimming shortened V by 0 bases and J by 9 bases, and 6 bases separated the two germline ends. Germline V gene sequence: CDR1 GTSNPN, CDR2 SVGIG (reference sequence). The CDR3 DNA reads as TGTGCCTGGAGTGTATTGAGTGAGCAGTTCTTC. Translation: CAWSVLSEQFF.

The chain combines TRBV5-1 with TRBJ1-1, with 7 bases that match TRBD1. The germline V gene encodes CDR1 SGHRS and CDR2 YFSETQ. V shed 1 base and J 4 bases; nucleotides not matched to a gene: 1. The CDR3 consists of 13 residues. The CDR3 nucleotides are TGCGCCAGCAGCTTGACAGGGGTCACTGAAGCTTTCTTT. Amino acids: CASSLTGVTEAFF.

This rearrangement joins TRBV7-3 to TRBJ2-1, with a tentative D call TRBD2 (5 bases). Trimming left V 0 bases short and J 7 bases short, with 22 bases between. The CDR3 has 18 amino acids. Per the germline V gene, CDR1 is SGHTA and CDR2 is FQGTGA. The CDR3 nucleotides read TGTGCCAGCAGCTTAACAGGGAGTCGGGCTAGCTTTGGTAATGAGCAGTTCTTC. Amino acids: CASSLTGSRASFGNEQFF.